This TCR beta chain was sequenced for a study of STAT5B mutations in CD4+ large granular lymphocyte leukemia. Regarding the study as a whole: Data were not HLA-matched across samples. TRBV06-family usage was enriched in top patient clones (8/27) versus controls (2/35). No patients shared main leukemic clonotypes, though roughly 27% appeared at low frequency elsewhere.

On this clone itself: The antigen is not known. The same CDR3 can be traced to other DNA sequences in this sample.

Original processing notes: The detection floor for productive clonotype frequency was 2.59 x 10-5. Generated by immunoSEQ multiplex PCR, the TCRdb table keeps only in-frame clones and is missing some. For V, J and clone size, that table is used; D and trimming come from the DNA. Here the sample spans about 32,000 clones, around four fifths being singletons. The V end lost 3 bases, the J end lost 3 bases, and 9 bases lay between the germline ends. The germline CDR1 and CDR2 sequences are MNHEY and SMNVEV (reference sequence). The CDR3 spans 14 residues. Sequencing was done on a sample of CD4+ T cells from blood buffy coats. This rearrangement joins TRBV27 to TRBJ2-1, with D tentatively TRBD1 (5 bases). The TCR sequence derives from a human donor in good health. The DNA of the CDR3 is TGTGCCAGCAGTTTGGGGCTTGGCTACAATGAGCAGTTCTTC. It specifies CASSLGLGYNEQFF.